Listed below are T cell receptor beta chains from one sample, sequenced in a study of blood T cell repertoires in COVID-19. The table came from immunoSEQ multiplex PCR; TCRdb's copy has only in-frame clones and leaves some out. The sample yields about 210,000 clones, around four fifths seen once. Sequencing was done on a sample of peripheral blood. Every receptor here comes from a man aged 45-65 years with active or convalescent COVID-19. CDR3s include the opening cysteine and the closing phenylalanine or tryptophan. Fields, in order: CDR3 protein, CDR3 DNA, clone size, D gene, V gene, J gene. A D gene is named only where the DNA matches it firmly. Clone size is not always given. Where it is, it says once, few, many or a class for expanded clones.

CDR3: CASRLGQGAYNSPLHF
DNA: TGTGCCAGTAGGCTTGGACAGGGGGCCTATAATTCACCCCTCCACTTT
size: once
D: TRBD1
V: TRBV19
J: TRBJ1-6

CDR3: CSVEVRQATHRDGYTF
DNA: TGCAGCGTTGAAGTCAGACAGGCGACCCATCGGGATGGCTACACCTTC
size: -
D: -
V: TRBV29-1
J: TRBJ1-2

CDR3: CASSYLSIQAQHF
DNA: TGTGCCAGCAGTTACCTTTCCATTCAGGCCCAGCATTTT
size: -
D: -
V: TRBV6-2/TRBV6-3
J: TRBJ1-5

CDR3: CASSQDKGLGHNEQFF
DNA: TGTGCCAGCAGCCAAGATAAGGGACTAGGTCACAATGAGCAGTTCTTC
size: -
D: TRBD2
V: TRBV3-1/TRBV3-2
J: TRBJ2-1

CDR3: CASSSRGLRDHEQFF
DNA: TGTGCCAGCAGTTCGAGGGGACTCCGAGATCATGAGCAGTTCTTC
size: -
D: -
V: TRBV28
J: TRBJ2-1

CDR3: CASSAAGAPYFYF
DNA: TGTGCCAGCAGCGCAGCGGGGGCGCCTTATTTCTACTTC
size: -
D: TRBD2
V: TRBV11-2
J: TRBJ2-7

CDR3: CASRPGVSTDTQYF
DNA: TGCGCCAGCAGGCCGGGGGTAAGCACAGATACGCAGTATTTT
size: -
D: -
V: TRBV5-1
J: TRBJ2-3

CDR3: CASSNPGGEKRELFF
DNA: TGTGCCAGCAGTAACCCTGGCGGGGAGAAGAGGGAGCTGTTTTTT
size: -
D: -
V: TRBV2
J: TRBJ2-2

CDR3: CASSQEVVSSYNEQFF
DNA: TGCGCCAGCAGCCAAGAAGTGGTGAGCTCCTACAATGAGCAGTTCTTC
size: -
D: -
V: TRBV4-1
J: TRBJ2-1

CDR3: CASSRGQMENTIYF
DNA: TGTGCCAGCAGCAGAGGACAAATGGAAAACACCATATATTTT
size: -
D: -
V: TRBV11-2
J: TRBJ1-3

CDR3: CASSPSPGRDYGYTF
DNA: TGTGCCAGCAGCCCGTCCCCAGGGAGGGACTATGGCTACACCTTC
size: -
D: -
V: TRBV7-8
J: TRBJ1-2

CDR3: CAWSWLAGEQETQYF
DNA: TGTGCCTGGAGTTGGCTAGCGGGAGAGCAAGAGACCCAGTACTTC
size: -
D: TRBD2
V: TRBV30
J: TRBJ2-5

CDR3: CASRPSRGGEQYF
DNA: TGTGCCAGCAGACCTTCCAGGGGCGGGGAGCAGTACTTC
size: -
D: -
V: TRBV11-2
J: TRBJ2-7

CDR3: CAWKRTTRAPTDTQYF
DNA: TGTGCCTGGAAACGGACTACCCGAGCTCCCACAGATACGCAGTATTTT
size: -
D: -
V: TRBV30
J: TRBJ2-3

CDR3: CASRQQGAGEKLFF
DNA: TGTGCCAGCAGGCAACAGGGGGCGGGGGAAAAACTGTTTTTT
size: -
D: TRBD1
V: TRBV6-5
J: TRBJ1-4

CDR3: CASSWGGALYGYTF
DNA: TGCGCCAGCAGCTGGGGGGGAGCGCTTTATGGCTACACCTTC
size: -
D: -
V: TRBV5-1
J: TRBJ1-2

CDR3: CASRADRGFNSPLHF
DNA: TGTGCCAGCAGAGCCGACAGGGGGTTTAATTCACCCCTCCACTTT
size: -
D: TRBD1
V: TRBV27
J: TRBJ1-6

CDR3: CASSLEDRAAGYTF
DNA: TGTGCCAGCAGCTTAGAGGACAGGGCGGCTGGCTACACCTTC
size: -
D: TRBD1
V: TRBV7-8
J: TRBJ1-2

CDR3: CARSLRDCISQETQYF
DNA: TGTGCCAGAAGCTTACGGGACTGCATTTCTCAAGAGACCCAGTACTTC
size: -
D: -
V: TRBV7-5
J: TRBJ2-5

CDR3: CASSLGQSRTYEQYF
DNA: TGTGCCAGCAGCCTGGGACAATCTAGAACTTACGAGCAGTACTTC
size: few
D: -
V: TRBV7-6
J: TRBJ2-7

CDR3: CASGRTSGHNEQFF
DNA: TGCGCCAGCGGCCGGACTAGCGGGCACAATGAGCAGTTCTTC
size: -
D: TRBD2
V: TRBV10-1
J: TRBJ2-1

CDR3: CASRPQGASNQPQHF
DNA: TGTGCCAGCAGGCCACAGGGGGCGAGCAATCAGCCCCAGCATTTT
size: -
D: TRBD1
V: TRBV28
J: TRBJ1-5

CDR3: CASSLGGTPLYEQYF
DNA: TGTGCCAGCAGCTTGGGAGGGACTCCACTTTACGAGCAGTACTTC
size: once
D: TRBD2
V: TRBV7-9
J: TRBJ2-7

CDR3: CASRSYSFGQSEAFF
DNA: TGTGCCAGTCGAAGTTACAGTTTCGGACAGTCTGAAGCTTTCTTT
size: -
D: -
V: TRBV27
J: TRBJ1-1

CDR3: CASSDSQGTDTQYF
DNA: TGTGCCAGCAGTGACTCTCAGGGCACAGATACGCAGTATTTT
size: -
D: -
V: TRBV6-4
J: TRBJ2-3

CDR3: CAWNSLQNYGYTF
DNA: TGTGCCTGGAATTCTTTACAAAACTATGGCTACACCTTC
size: -
D: -
V: TRBV30
J: TRBJ1-2

CDR3: CASSPRGLAGFTDTQYF
DNA: TGTGCCAGCTCACCCAGAGGACTAGCGGGGTTCACAGATACGCAGTATTTT
size: -
D: TRBD2
V: TRBV18
J: TRBJ2-3

CDR3: CASSSPLAPETQYF
DNA: TGCGCCAGCAGCTCACCCCTAGCGCCGGAGACCCAGTACTTC
size: -
D: -
V: TRBV5-1
J: TRBJ2-5

CDR3: CATSDPPGQGRQETQYF
DNA: TGTGCCACCAGTGATCCTCCGGGACAGGGAAGACAAGAGACCCAGTACTTC
size: -
D: TRBD1
V: TRBV24-1
J: TRBJ2-5

CDR3: CASSLGLAGLGGELFF
DNA: TGCGCCAGCAGCCTGGGGCTAGCGGGCCTTGGGGGGGAGCTGTTTTTT
size: -
D: TRBD2
V: TRBV5-1
J: TRBJ2-2

CDR3: CASSYSFSGTYEQYF
DNA: TGTGCCAGCAGTTACTCGTTCAGCGGCACCTACGAGCAGTACTTC
size: -
D: -
V: TRBV6-5
J: TRBJ2-7

CDR3: CASSPDTGELFF
DNA: TGTGCCAGCTCCCCCGACACCGGGGAGCTGTTTTTT
size: many
D: -
V: TRBV18
J: TRBJ2-2

CDR3: CASSSGQVFQETQYF
DNA: TGTGCCAGCAGCTCCGGACAGGTTTTCCAAGAGACCCAGTACTTC
size: -
D: TRBD1
V: TRBV7-8
J: TRBJ2-5

CDR3: CASSLVTVNTEAFF
DNA: TGCGCCAGCAGCTTGGTGACAGTTAACACTGAAGCTTTCTTT
size: -
D: -
V: TRBV5-1
J: TRBJ1-1

CDR3: CASSRVDRGDEQFF
DNA: TGTGCCAGCAGCCGGGTGGACAGGGGCGATGAGCAGTTCTTC
size: -
D: TRBD1
V: TRBV3-1/TRBV3-2
J: TRBJ2-1

CDR3: CASSSGGVTGELFF
DNA: TGTGCCAGCAGTTCCGGGGGAGTGACCGGGGAGCTGTTTTTT
size: -
D: -
V: TRBV11-3
J: TRBJ2-2

CDR3: CASSSTGTGVQPQHF
DNA: TGTGCCAGCAGCTCGACCGGGACAGGCGTCCAGCCCCAGCATTTT
size: -
D: TRBD1
V: TRBV5-5
J: TRBJ1-5

CDR3: CASRWGTGGQPQHF
DNA: TGTGCCAGCAGATGGGGGACAGGTGGCCAGCCCCAGCATTTT
size: -
D: TRBD1
V: TRBV28
J: TRBJ1-5

CDR3: CAWSPDRPGGDTF
DNA: TGTGCCTGGAGTCCCGACCGCCCCGGCGGTGACACCTTC
size: -
D: -
V: TRBV30
J: TRBJ1-2

CDR3: CASSPLTSGGHSGANVLTF
DNA: TGCGCCAGCAGCCCGCTAACTAGCGGGGGGCACTCTGGGGCCAACGTCCTGACTTTC
size: -
D: TRBD2
V: TRBV5-1
J: TRBJ2-6